The T cell receptor (beta chain) described here comes from a study of radiotherapy plus CTLA-4 blockade in lung cancer. Enrolled patients, whose metastatic non-small-cell lung cancer was chemo-refractory, received focal radiation plus CTLA-4 blockade with ipilimumab. Sequenced by immunoSEQ multiplex PCR; TCRdb stores in-frame clones only, minus some. Here the sample spans some 60,000 clones, more than 60% being singletons. Trimming took 5 bases from V and 5 from J; bases not matched to a gene: 5. This CDR3 is built from 14 residues. Germline V CDR1 and CDR2: SGHTA, FQGNSA. In its sample, this clone was seen a few times.

The clonotype originates from a human donor with non-small cell lung cancer who had a complete response to radiotherapy plus ipilimumab. Sequencing was performed on peripheral blood, taken from a patient treated with radiotherapy plus ipilimumab. The V gene is TRBV7-2, the J gene TRBJ1-1, with TRBD1 matching over 10 bases. The CDR3 DNA sequence: TGTGCCAGCAGCCCGACAGGGGGCAGGACTGAAGCTTTCTTT. Encoded protein: CASSPTGGRTEAFF.